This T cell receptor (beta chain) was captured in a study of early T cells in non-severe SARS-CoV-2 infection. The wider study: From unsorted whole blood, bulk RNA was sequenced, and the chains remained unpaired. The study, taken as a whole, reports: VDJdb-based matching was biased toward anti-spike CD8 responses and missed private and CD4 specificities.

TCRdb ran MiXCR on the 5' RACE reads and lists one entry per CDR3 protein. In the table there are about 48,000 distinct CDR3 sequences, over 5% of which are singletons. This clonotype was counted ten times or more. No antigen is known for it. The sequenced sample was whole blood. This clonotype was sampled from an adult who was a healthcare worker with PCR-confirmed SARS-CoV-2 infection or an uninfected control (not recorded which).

The CDR3 DNA follows: TGCAGCGTTCGCCCCAGAGGGGGCGATTACGAGCAGTACTTC. This sequence encodes CSVRPRGGDYEQYF. This sequence joins TRBV29-1 and TRBJ2-7; 7 bases agree with TRBD1. The CDR3 spans 14 residues. J was trimmed by 4 bases and V by 5 bases; bases with no gene match: 11. Germline values: CDR1 SQVTM, CDR2 ANQGSEA.